This paragraph reports one T cell receptor beta chain. What it binds is not known. This entry comes from a study of cytomegalovirus exposure and HLA in healthy donors. The wider study: Falling in the Caucasian-associated ancestry cluster were approximately 84% of around 370 genotyped donors. Notes on the study in general: Among the sequence variants, a highly shared cluster was likely an artifact of sequencing.

PCR used 60 Vbeta primers and 13 Jbeta primers. Sequencing used immunoSEQ multiplex PCR; TCRdb keeps in-frame clones, though not all of them. The sample includes about 100,000 clones, around 84% seen only once; the top ten take 0.9% to 1.5%. V gave up 8 bases and J gave up 0 bases, with 14 bases separating them. CDR3 length: 14 residues. The germline gives CDR1 SNHLY, CDR2 FYNNEI. The sequence derives from a woman aged 18 to 35 in good health and CMV-seronegative. The material sequenced was PBMCs. This chain joins TRBV2 and TRBJ2-7; D may be TRBD2 (7 bases). Written as DNA, the CDR3 is TGTGCCAGCGACGCGGGGGCTAGCTCCTACGAGCAGTACTTC. This gives the protein CASDAGASSYEQYF.